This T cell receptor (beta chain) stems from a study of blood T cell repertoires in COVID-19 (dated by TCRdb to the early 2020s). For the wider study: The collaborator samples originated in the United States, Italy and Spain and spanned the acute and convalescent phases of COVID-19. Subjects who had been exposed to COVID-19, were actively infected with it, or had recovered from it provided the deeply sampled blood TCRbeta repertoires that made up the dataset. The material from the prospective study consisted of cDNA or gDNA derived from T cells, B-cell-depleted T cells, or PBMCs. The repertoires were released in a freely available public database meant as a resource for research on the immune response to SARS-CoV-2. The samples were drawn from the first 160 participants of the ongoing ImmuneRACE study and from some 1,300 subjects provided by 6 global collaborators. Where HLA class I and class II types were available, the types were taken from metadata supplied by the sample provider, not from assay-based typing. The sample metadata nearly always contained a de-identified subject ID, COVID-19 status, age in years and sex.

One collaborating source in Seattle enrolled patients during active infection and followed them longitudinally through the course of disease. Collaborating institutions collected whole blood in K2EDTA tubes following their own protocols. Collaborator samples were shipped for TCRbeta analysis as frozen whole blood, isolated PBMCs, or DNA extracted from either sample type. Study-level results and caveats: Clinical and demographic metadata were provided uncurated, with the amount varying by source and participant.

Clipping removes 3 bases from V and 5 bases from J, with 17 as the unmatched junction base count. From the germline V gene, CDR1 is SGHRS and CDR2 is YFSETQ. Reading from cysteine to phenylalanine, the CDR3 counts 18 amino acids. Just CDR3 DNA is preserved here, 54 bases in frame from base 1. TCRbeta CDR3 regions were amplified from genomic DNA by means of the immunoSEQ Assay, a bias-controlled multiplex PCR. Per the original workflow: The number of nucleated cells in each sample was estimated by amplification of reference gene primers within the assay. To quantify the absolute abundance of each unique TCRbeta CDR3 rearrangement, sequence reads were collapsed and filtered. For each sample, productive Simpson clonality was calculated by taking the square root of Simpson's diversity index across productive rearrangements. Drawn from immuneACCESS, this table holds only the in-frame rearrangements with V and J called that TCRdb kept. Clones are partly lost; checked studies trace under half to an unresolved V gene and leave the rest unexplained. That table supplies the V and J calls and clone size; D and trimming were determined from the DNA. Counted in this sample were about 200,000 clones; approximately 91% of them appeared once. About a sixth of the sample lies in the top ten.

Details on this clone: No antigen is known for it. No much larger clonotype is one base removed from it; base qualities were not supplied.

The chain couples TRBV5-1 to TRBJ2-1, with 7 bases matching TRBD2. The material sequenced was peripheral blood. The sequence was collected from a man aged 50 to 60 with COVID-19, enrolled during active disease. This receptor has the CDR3 CASSSASFSGFFDNEQFF. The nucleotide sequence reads TGCGCCAGCAGCTCCGCGAGCTTTAGCGGGTTTTTCGACAATGAGCAGTTCTTC.